The table lists the clone carrying this T cell receptor beta chain with a count of one. Its antigen is not identified. This specimen comes from a study of CD8 T cells in ankylosing spondylitis. Regarding the study as a whole: For ankylosing spondylitis blood, a TCR beta motif of 8 or 9 highly homologous variants appeared characteristic.

The CDR3 runs 16 residues. Germline trimming cut 0 bases from V and 4 bases from J; bases unmatched to any gene: 8. CDR1 DFQATT and CDR2 SNEGSKA come from the germline V gene (reference sequence). MiXCR, applied by TCRdb to the 5' RACE reads, yields one record per CDR3 protein. The table includes 750,000 to 850,000 distinct CDR3 sequences, over 9.5% detected once. The TCR was taken from a male donor with ankylosing spondylitis. The chain links TRBV20-1 to TRBJ2-2; 7 nucleotides match TRBD2. The sequencing sample was made of blood, either unsorted or a sorted T cell fraction (not recorded which). Here the CDR3 DNA reads TGCAGTGCTAGAGACGTGAGGGGAGGGTTCACCGGGGAGCTGTTTTTT. Translating gives CSARDVRGGFTGELFF.